The 12 T cell receptor beta chains presented below share a single source sample, sequenced in a study of T cell changes during pregnancy in multiple sclerosis. This table comes from immunoSEQ multiplex PCR, and its TCRdb copy is limited to in-frame clones, with some not included. The sample lists around 60,000 clones, around 90% occurring once. Sequenced material: CD4+ T cells from peripheral blood mononuclear cells, taken after pregnancy. These receptors all stem from a female donor in good health, enrolled as a control in a pregnancy study.

V usage is TRBV30 and J usage is TRBJ1-1; 8 bases map to TRBD1. The length of the CDR3 is 16 residues. Germline V gene sequence: CDR1 GTSNPN, CDR2 SVGIG (reference sequence). Trimming cost V 0 bases and J 4 bases; bases outside gene matches: 10. This CDR3 reads CAWSVSGQGGSTEAFF. The CDR3 bases are TGTGCCTGGAGTGTATCTGGACAGGGTGGTAGCACTGAAGCTTTCTTT.

This clone is a singleton in its sample. The V gene is TRBV30, the J gene TRBJ1-5; perhaps TRBD1 as D (5 bases). The germline gives CDR1 GTSNPN, CDR2 SVGIG (reference sequence). Trimming cost V 6 bases and J 4 bases, with 13 bases left between them. The length of the CDR3 is 13 residues. The CDR3 loop reads CACTSGGNQPQHF. CDR3 coding DNA: TGTGCCTGCACATCCGGGGGAAATCAGCCCCAGCATTTT.

The chain has TRBV7-2 and TRBJ1-3; D may be TRBD1 (6 bases). The ends were cut back, 3 bases at V and 7 bases at J, with 16 bases in the middle. Germline V lookup: CDR1 SGHTA, CDR2 FQGNSA. The CDR3 length is 15 residues. This CDR3 reads CASSLAQGFVNTIYF. The CDR3 DNA sequence: TGTGCCAGCAGCTTGGCACAGGGCTTTGTTAACACCATATATTTT.

The V gene is TRBV11-3, the J gene TRBJ1-2, with D perhaps matching TRBD1 (6 bases). The CDR3 contains 16 residues. Trimming took 5 bases from V and 1 from J, leaving 17 bases between them. Germline V lookup: CDR1 SGHNT, CDR2 YENEEA. The CDR3 DNA reads as TGTGCCAGCAGCGCAGAGGGTAGGGGGAGTAACTATGGCTACACCTTC. It codes for CASSAEGRGSNYGYTF.

The rearrangement joins TRBV18 to TRBJ2-5; TRBD1 agrees at 10 bases. This CDR3 comprises 15 residues. V trimming: 3 bases; J trimming: 4 bases; junction bases outside the gene matches: 5. Germline CDR1 KGHSH, CDR2 LQKENI. This chain's CDR3 is CASSPGTGDGETQYF. DNA of the CDR3: TGTGCCAGCTCACCCGGGACAGGGGATGGAGAGACCCAGTACTTC.

The chain is built from TRBV6-6 and TRBJ1-6; TRBD1 is a possible D gene (6 bases). CDR1 and CDR2 from the germline V gene are MNHNY and SVGAGI (reference sequence). This CDR3 spans 15 amino acids. Trimming stripped 11 bases from V and 7 bases from J, with 21 bases between. CDR3 sequence (DNA): TGTGCCGCCCAACGGGGGGCAAAACGGAATTCACCCCTCCACTTT. Translating it yields CAAQRGAKRNSPLHF.

This clone was seen a single time. This sequence joins TRBV5-1 and TRBJ2-1; maybe TRBD1 (6 bases). CDR1 is SGHRS, CDR2 YFSETQ, per germline. V gave up 0 bases and J gave up 6 bases, with 16 bases separating them. CDR3 size: 16 residues. Here the CDR3 DNA reads TGCGCCAGCAGCTTGGGCACTCGGACAGCTTTCAATGAGCAGTTCTTC. Translated: CASSLGTRTAFNEQFF.

V and J are TRBV30 and TRBJ1-2, with D uncertain. This CDR3 region has 12 residues. Germline V gene lookup returns CDR1 GTSNPN and CDR2 SVGIG (reference sequence). With 3 bases removed from V and 3 bases from J, the gap between germline ends came to 8 bases. This CDR3 reads CAWSLEDYGYTF. CDR3 sequence (DNA): TGTGCCTGGAGCTTGGAGGACTATGGCTACACCTTC.

CDR3 sequence: CASSDEMVTEAFF. CDR3 coding DNA: TGTGCCAGCAGTGACGAGATGGTCACTGAAGCTTTCTTT. The chain joins TRBV6-1 to TRBJ1-1; D is unclear. Germline V lookup: CDR1 MNHNS, CDR2 SASEGT. Trimming took off 3 bases at V and 4 bases at J, with 9 bases between the two ends. The CDR3 is made up of 13 amino acids.

The chain links TRBV5-6 to TRBJ1-2; 8 nucleotides line up with TRBD1. CDR3 length: 16 amino acids. Germline CDR1 reads SGHDT; CDR2 reads YYEEEE. With V trimmed by 0 bases and J by 0 bases, 4 bases remained unmatched. CDR3 residues: CASSLGQGLANYGYTF. The CDR3 nucleotides read TGTGCCAGCAGCTTGGGACAGGGGTTAGCTAACTATGGCTACACCTTC.

The V and J genes are TRBV27 and TRBJ2-1; tentative D call: TRBD1 (6 bases). Germline CDR1 is MNHEY and CDR2 is SMNVEV (reference sequence). V was pared by 0 bases and J by 3 bases, with 12 bases between. The CDR3 sequence is 16 residues long. CDR3 region: CASSLSIGTLYNEQFF. The CDR3 DNA reads as TGTGCCAGCAGTTTATCGATCGGGACACTCTACAATGAGCAGTTCTTC.

The rearrangement links TRBV5-1 to TRBJ2-2, with 8 bases lining up with TRBD2. V was clipped by 4 bases and J by 2 bases; unmatched bases: 4. The CDR3 covers 15 residues. Germline assignment: CDR1 SGHRS and CDR2 YFSETQ. CDR3 in DNA: TGCGCCAGCAGCCCGGGACTAGTCAACACCGGGGAGCTGTTTTTT. Residues: CASSPGLVNTGELFF.